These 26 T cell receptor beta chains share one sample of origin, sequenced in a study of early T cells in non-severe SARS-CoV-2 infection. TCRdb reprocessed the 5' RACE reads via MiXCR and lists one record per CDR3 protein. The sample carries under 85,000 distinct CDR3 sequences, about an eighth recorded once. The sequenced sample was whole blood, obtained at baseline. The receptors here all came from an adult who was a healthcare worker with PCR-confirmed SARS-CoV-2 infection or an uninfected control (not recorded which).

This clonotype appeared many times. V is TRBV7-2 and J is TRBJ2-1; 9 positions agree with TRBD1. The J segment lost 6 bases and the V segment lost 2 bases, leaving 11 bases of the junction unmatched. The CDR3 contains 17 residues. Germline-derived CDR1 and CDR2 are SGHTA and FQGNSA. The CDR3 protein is CASSLNSPGTGFNEQFF. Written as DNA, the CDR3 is TGTGCCAGCAGCTTAAACTCCCCCGGGACAGGGTTCAATGAGCAGTTCTTC.

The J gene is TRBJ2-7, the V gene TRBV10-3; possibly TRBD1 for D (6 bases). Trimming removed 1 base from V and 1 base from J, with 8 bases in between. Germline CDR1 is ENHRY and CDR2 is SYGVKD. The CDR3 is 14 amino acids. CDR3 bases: TGTGCCATCAGTGAGTTGGACAGATCCTACGAGCAGTACTTC. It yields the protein CAISELDRSYEQYF.

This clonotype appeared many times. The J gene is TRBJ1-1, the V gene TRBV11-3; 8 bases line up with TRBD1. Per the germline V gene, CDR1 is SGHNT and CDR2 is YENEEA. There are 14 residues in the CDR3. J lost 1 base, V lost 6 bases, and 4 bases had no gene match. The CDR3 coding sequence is TGTGCCAGCAGTCCCGGGACAGGGAACACTGAAGCTTTCTTT. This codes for CASSPGTGNTEAFF.

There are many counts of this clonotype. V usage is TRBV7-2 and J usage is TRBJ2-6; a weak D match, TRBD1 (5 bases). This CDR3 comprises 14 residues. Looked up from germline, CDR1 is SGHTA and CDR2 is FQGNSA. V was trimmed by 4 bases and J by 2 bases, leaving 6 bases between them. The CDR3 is CASSWGAGANVLTF. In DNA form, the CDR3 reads TGTGCCAGCAGCTGGGGCGCTGGGGCCAACGTCCTGACTTTC.

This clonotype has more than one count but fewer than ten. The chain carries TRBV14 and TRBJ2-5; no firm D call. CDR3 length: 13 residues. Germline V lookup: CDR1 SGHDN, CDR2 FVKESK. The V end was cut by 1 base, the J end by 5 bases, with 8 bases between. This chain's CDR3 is CASSQVVMETQYF. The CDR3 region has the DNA TGTGCCAGCAGCCAAGTGGTAATGGAGACCCAGTACTTC.

CDR3 sequence (DNA): TGTGCCAGCAGCTCTTCGTCATACGAGCAGTACTTC. It codes for CASSSSSYEQYF. The V gene is TRBV11-2, the J gene TRBJ2-7; D not certain. V gave up 4 bases and J gave up 4 bases, with 8 bases separating them. CDR3 length equals 12 residues. In germline, CDR1 is SGHAT, CDR2 FQNNGV.

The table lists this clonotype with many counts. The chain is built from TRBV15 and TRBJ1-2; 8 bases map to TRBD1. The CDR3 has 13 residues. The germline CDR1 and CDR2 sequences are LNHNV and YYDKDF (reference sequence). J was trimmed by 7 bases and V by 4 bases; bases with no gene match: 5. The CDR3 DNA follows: TGTGCCACCAGCATAAGGACAGGGTCTGGCTACACCTTC. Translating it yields CATSIRTGSGYTF.

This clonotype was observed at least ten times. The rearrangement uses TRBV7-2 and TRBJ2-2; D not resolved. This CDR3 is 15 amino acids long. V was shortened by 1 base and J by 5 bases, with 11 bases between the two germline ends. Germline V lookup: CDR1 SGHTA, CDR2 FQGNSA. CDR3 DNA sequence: TGTGCCAGCAGCTTAGTAGGGTTGCGTACCGGGGAGCTGTTTTTT. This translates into CASSLVGLRTGELFF.

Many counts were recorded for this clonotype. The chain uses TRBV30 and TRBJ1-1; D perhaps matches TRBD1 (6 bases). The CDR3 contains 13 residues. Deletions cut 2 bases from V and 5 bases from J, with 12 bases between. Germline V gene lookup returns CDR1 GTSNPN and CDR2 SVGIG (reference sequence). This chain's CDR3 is CAWSPRGGTEAFF. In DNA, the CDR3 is TGTGCCTGGAGTCCCCGAGGGGGGACTGAAGCTTTCTTT.

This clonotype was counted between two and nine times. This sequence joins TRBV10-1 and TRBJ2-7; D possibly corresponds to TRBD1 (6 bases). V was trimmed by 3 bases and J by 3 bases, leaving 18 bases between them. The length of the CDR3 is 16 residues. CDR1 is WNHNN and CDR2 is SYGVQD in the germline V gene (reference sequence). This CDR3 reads CASSEQQGPWGYEQYF. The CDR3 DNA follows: TGCGCCAGCAGTGAACAACAGGGACCCTGGGGCTACGAGCAGTACTTC.

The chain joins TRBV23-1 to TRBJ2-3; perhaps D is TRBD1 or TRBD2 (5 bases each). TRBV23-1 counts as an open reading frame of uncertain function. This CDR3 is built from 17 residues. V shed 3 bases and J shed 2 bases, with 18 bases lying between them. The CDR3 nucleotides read TGCGCCAGCAGTCACGAGAACGGGACGGAACTCACAGATACGCAGTATTTT. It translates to CASSHENGTELTDTQYF.

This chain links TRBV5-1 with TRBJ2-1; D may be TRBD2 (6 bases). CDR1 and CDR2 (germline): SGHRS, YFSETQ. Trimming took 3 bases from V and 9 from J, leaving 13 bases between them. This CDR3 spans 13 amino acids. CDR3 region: CASSSGLAAEQFF. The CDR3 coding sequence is TGCGCCAGCAGCTCGGGACTTGCCGCTGAGCAGTTCTTC. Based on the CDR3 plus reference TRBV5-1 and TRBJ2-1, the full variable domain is KAGVTQTPRYLIKTRGQQVTLSCSPISGHRSVSWYQQTPGQGLQFLFEYFSETQRNKGNFPGRFSGRQFSNSRSEMNVSTLELGDSALYLCASSSGLAAEQFFGPGTRLTVL.

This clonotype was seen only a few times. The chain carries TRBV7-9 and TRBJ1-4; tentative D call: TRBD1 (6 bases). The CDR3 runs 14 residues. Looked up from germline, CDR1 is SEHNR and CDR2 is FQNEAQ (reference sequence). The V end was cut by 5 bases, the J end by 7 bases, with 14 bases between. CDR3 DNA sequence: TGTGCCAGCAGCAGCCGGACAGTGGCTGAAAAACTGTTTTTT. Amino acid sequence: CASSSRTVAEKLFF.

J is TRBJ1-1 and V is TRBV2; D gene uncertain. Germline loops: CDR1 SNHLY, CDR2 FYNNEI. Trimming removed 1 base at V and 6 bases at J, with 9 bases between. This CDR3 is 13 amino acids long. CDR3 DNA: TGTGCCAGCAGTGAAGGTCCTACTGCTGAAGCTTTCTTT. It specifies CASSEGPTAEAFF.

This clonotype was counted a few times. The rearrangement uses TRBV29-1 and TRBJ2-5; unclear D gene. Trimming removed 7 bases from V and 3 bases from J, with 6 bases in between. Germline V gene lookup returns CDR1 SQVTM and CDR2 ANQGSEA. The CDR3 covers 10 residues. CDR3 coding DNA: TGCAGCGGAGCCAAAGAGACCCAGTACTTC. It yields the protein CSGAKETQYF.

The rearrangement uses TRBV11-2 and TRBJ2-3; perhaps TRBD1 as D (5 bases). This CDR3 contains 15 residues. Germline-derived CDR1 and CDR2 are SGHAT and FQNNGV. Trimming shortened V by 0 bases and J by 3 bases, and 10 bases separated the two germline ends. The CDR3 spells CASSLDGRETDTQYF. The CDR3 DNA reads TGTGCCAGCAGCTTAGATGGCAGGGAAACAGATACGCAGTATTTT. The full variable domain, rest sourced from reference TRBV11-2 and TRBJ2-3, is EAGVAQSPRYKIIEKRQSVAFWCNPISGHATLYWYQQILGQGPKLLIQFQNNGVVDDSQLPKDRFSAERLKGVDSTLKIQPAKLEDSAVYLCASSLDGRETDTQYFGPGTRLTVL.

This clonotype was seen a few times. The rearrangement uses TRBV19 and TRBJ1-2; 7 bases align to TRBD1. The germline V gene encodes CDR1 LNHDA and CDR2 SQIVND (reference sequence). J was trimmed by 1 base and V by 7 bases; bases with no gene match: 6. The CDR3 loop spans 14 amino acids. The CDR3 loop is CASTRGGLNYGYTF. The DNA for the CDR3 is TGTGCCAGTACAAGAGGGGGCCTTAACTATGGCTACACCTTC.

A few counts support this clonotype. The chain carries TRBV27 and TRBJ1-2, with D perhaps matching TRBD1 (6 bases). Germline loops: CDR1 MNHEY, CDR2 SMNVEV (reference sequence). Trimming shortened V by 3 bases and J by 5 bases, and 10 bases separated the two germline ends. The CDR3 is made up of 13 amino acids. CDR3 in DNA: TGTGCCAGCAGTTTTTACAGGGTTTATGGCTACACCTTC. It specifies CASSFYRVYGYTF.

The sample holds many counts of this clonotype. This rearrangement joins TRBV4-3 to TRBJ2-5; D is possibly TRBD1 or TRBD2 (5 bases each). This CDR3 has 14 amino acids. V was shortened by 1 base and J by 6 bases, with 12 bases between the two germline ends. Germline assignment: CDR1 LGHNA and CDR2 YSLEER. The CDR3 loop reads CASSQGLGEQTQYF. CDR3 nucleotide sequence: TGCGCCAGCAGCCAAGGTCTGGGGGAACAGACCCAGTACTTC.

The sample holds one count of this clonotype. CDR3 coding DNA: TGTGCCAGCTGCAGGGTGGCCGGGGAGCTGTTTTTT. Amino acid sequence: CASCRVAGELFF. The chain employs TRBV6-1 and TRBJ2-2; D perhaps matches TRBD1 (5 bases). Germline CDR1 is MNHNS and CDR2 is SASEGT. The V end was cut by 8 bases, the J end by 6 bases, with 10 bases between. The CDR3 spans 12 residues.

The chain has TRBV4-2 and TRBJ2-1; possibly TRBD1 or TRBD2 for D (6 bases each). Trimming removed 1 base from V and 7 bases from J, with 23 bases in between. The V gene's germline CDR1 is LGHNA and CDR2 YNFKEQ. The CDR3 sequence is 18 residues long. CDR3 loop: CASSQVGTAGAGRNEQFF. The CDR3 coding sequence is TGTGCCAGCAGCCAAGTTGGGACGGCAGGGGCGGGAAGGAATGAGCAGTTCTTC.

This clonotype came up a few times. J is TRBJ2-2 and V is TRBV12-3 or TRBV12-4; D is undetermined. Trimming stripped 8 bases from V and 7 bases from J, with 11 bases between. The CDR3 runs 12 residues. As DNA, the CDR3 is TGTGCCAGCGTGGGGATTGGCGGGGAGCTGTTTTTT. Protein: CASVGIGGELFF.

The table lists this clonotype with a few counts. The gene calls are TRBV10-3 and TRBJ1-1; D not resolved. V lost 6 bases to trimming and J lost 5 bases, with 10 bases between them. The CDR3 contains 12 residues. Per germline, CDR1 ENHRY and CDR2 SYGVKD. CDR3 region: CAISRVETEAFF. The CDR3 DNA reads TGTGCCATCAGCCGTGTGGAGACTGAAGCTTTCTTT.

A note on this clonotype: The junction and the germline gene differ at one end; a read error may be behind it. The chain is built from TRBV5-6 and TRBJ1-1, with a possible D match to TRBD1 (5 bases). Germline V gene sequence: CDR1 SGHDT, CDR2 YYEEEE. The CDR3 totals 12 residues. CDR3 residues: CASSSEGRFFRF. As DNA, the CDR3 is TGTGCCAGCAGCTCCGAGGGGAGGTTTTTTCGCTTT.

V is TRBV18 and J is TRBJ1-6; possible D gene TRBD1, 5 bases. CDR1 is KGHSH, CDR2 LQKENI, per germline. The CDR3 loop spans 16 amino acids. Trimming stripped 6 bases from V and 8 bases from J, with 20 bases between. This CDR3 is CASSPLQKGTDSPLHF. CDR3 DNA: TGTGCCAGCTCCCCTCTCCAAAAGGGGACGGATTCACCCCTCCACTTT.

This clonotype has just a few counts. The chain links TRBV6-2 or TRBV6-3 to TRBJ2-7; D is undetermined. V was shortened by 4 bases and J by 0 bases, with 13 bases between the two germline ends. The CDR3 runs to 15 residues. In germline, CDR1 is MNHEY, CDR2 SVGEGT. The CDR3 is CASSFPDPSSYEQYF. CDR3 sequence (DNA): TGTGCCAGCAGTTTTCCGGACCCTAGCTCCTACGAGCAGTACTTC.